The sequence of this T cell receptor beta chain was determined in a study of cytomegalovirus exposure and HLA in healthy donors (dated by TCRdb to 2016 to 2017). About the investigation overall: An earlier analysis of approximately 640 of the donors reported 250 to 300 Gb of sequence data and some 120 million unique TCR beta sequences from some 180 million T cells. Alongside the repertoire data, information on donor age, sex, ethnicity and CMV serostatus was compiled. The study profiled the T cell repertoires of approximately 700 subjects by immunosequencing and related them to cytomegalovirus serostatus. The study aimed to test whether signatures of past pathogen exposure could be identified by cataloging public T cell receptors. A later analysis re-analyzed previously published TCR beta repertoires from 666 donors and added high-resolution HLA genotyping to study TCR occurrence patterns. Four to six DR-DQ haplotypes were handled as single units for association and clustering, since linkage in the cohort was strong. In an earlier analysis of 500 to 650 of the donors, high-throughput TCR beta sequencing was used to judge whether each TCR beta V gene segment behaved as functional or pseudogenic. In addition to the first cohort of about 650 subjects, a separate validation cohort of 120 different subjects was used. All discovery cohort repertoires had been generated on a single sequencing platform. Of the approximately 400 genotyped donors, more than 75% were placed in the genetic ancestry cluster associated with self-reported Caucasian donors. A later genetic analysis used genome-wide SNP genotypes for about 60% of the roughly 670 donors, treating that subset as a discovery cohort. High-throughput TCR immunosequencing, statistical association of individual TCRs with disease status, and machine learning were combined to predict cytomegalovirus infection status. Among roughly 400 genotyped donors of the cohort, an average of around 220,000 unique TCR beta nucleotide sequences was sequenced per donor, of which 15% to 20% were non-productive. Class I and class II HLA loci were covered by the typing at four-digit resolution. An early release covering 550 to 650 HLA-typed donors comprised 250 to 350 gigabases of sequencing data and approximately 85 million unique TCR sequences. The number of donors typed differed by locus, with roughly 620-640 for A, B, C, DRB1 and DQB1, more than 500 for DQA1, 600 to 610 for DPA1, and some 450 for DPB1. Rather than drawing on any new phenotypic data, the later analysis identified candidate immune exposures from TCR beta sequences and the way those sequences occurred across donors. On the study overall, not on this receptor specifically: A later genetic analysis associated a missense DCLRE1C variant with V-gene and J-gene trimming of TCR beta chains, and an independent cohort replicated the association. The 87-base-pair reads could not distinguish some IMGT-functional V segments, including TRBV6-2 and TRBV6-3, so those segments were excluded. In a later analysis, HLA-associated TCR beta chains showed more clonal expansion and lower generation probabilities than non-associated chains that were equally common. The sequencing pipeline was judged likely to have produced a cluster of highly shared sequence variants as a technical artifact. Linkage disequilibrium might explain the correlated functional status among segregating V segments, but an unknown experimental factor could not be excluded. Several of the top co-occurrence clusters appeared to be linked to parvovirus B19, influenza, CMV and Epstein-Barr virus, according to a later analysis. A later analysis found that TCR association rates varied across HLA loci, with DRB1 alleles showing the most associated TCRs and HLA-C alleles the fewest. A few of the identified cytomegalovirus-associated TCR beta chains were confirmed in vitro to be specific for cytomegalovirus antigens. Roughly uniform sequencing depth across donors was assumed in presence/absence analyses, although this assumption may not hold. HLA typing was unavailable for some donors at each locus, so association tests used only the typed subset. In both the original and validation cohorts, the classifier was reported to diagnose cytomegalovirus status with high specificity and sensitivity. When HLA alleles, especially DR and DQ, strongly co-occurred, attributing TCR associations to individual alleles was difficult. Because counts were too low, seventeen rarely observed V segments, including chromosome 9 orphons, were left out of the earlier analysis of several hundred of the donors. A later genetic analysis reported fewer N-insertions in productive TCRs among donors in an Asian-associated ancestry cluster than the roughly 700-donor mean. An earlier analysis of approximately 500 of the donors showed that most TCR beta V segments appeared in productive rearrangements either about 87% or about 30% of the time, which broadly matched IMGT annotations. Across donors, most TCR sequences were observed very rarely, whereas some public TCRs were present in many individuals. Immune exposure information for the cohort was limited to CMV serostatus. The cohort was sequenced for TCR beta chains only, and without alpha or paired-chain data the features that could be detected were limited. The study listed 150 to 200 TCR beta chains as associated with cytomegalovirus. In a later analysis, 16,951 TCR beta sequences were associated with specific HLA alleles at a false discovery rate of 0.05. A further reported finding was that TCR beta sequences accurately predicted the HLA-A and HLA-B alleles for most subjects in the first cohort. According to the authors, the approach could potentially be generalized to other disease states and immunological phenotypes. Most CMV-associated TCR beta chains appeared to be HLA-restricted in a later analysis, and the HLA associations seemed to be driven largely by CMV exposure.

To prepare the library, the immunoSEQ multiplex PCR assay was applied. For the multiplex PCR, a mixture combining 60 forward primers for TCR Vbeta segments and 13 reverse primers for TCR Jbeta segments was used. The CDR3 region of rearranged TCR beta genes was amplified from genomic DNA with a multiplex PCR assay. The Illumina HiSeq System was used to sequence the amplified TCR beta libraries as 87-base-pair reads. The source study handled its data this way. Across the 666 repertoires, a later analysis counted 78 million or so unique TCR beta chains, 9.5 million to 13 million of which were shared by at least two donors. Raw reads were error-corrected and collapsed into unique sequences by a nearest-neighbor algorithm in which closely related sequences were merged to remove PCR and sequencing errors. Alignment of CDR3 sequences to IMGT reference sequences was used to assign V, D and J gene segments. For a sequence to be retained, a match of at least six nucleotides was required to both a V gene segment and a J gene segment. Rearrangements were classified as productive when the CDR3 lacked stop codons and remained in frame with V and J, and all other rearrangements were classified as non-productive. Following IMGT convention, CDR3 was defined as the stretch from the second conserved V-encoded cysteine to the conserved J-encoded phenylalanine. Sequences without an unambiguous match to a single V gene segment were excluded from the earlier analysis of about 630 of the donors. In an earlier analysis of more than 500 of the donors, a V segment was called functional when productive rearrangements were above 56.7%, and segregating when the standard deviation between donors exceeded 5%. A statistical classification framework was built for diagnosing cytomegalovirus status from the catalog of TCR beta chain sequences. In a later analysis, TCR nucleotide sequences were compared against IMGT/GENE-DB human TR gene sequences so that V and J genes could be assigned. In a later analysis, CDR3 sequences and most-parsimonious VDJ recombination scenarios were assigned using the TCRdist pipeline. In a later analysis, every TCR beta chain was defined by the combination of its CDR3 amino acid sequence and its V-gene family, and reads without a unique V-gene family were dropped. In a later analysis, around 600 highly shared, low-generation-probability nucleotide sequences were removed to address suspected cross-contamination and a sequencing artifact. In a later analysis, a clonal expansion index for each public chain was calculated from normalized within-repertoire ranks of inferred template counts. Generation probabilities in a later analysis came from a VDJ recombination model fitted to out-of-frame rearrangements, and those results were checked against IGoR. In a later analysis, TCR-TCR, TCR-HLA and TCR-CMV co-occurrence was scored with hypergeometric tests, and a repertoire-size bias correction was applied to TCR pairs. False discovery rates were estimated in a later analysis by permuting HLA or CMV assignments 20 times. In a later analysis, co-occurring TCRs were grouped with DBSCAN, and TCRdist sequence similarity was added when clustering was performed within HLA-allele-positive subsets. For co-occurrence clustering, repertoires with fewer than 30,000 or more than 120,000 public chains were excluded, along with about five repertoires with anomalous nucleotide sharing. The table was pulled from immuneACCESS by TCRdb, which kept in-frame rearrangements only. Such tables lose some clones; where checked, under half of the loss comes from unresolved V genes, and the rest has no known cause. V, J and clone size reflect that table, while D and trimming were determined from the DNA. This sample lists some 140,000 clones; 75% to 85% were detected once. The top ten constitute roughly 0.99% of the sample.

The germline V gene encodes CDR1 SGHDN and CDR2 FVKESK. The CDR3 holds 14 amino acids from the cysteine to the phenylalanine. Only the CDR3 region is kept as DNA, spanning 42 bases read in frame from base 1. Trimming costs V 3 bases and J 9 bases, and their ends lie 12 bases apart. Concerning this clone: Its antigen target is currently unknown. No much larger clone exists at a distance of one base, and base qualities are not known.

The cohort consisted of some 670 healthy bone marrow donors. At the time of sampling, every cohort member was nominally healthy, though immune exposures that went unrecorded were likely present. The donor was CMV seronegative and was included in the group of 352 seronegative cohort members. Each donor provided a peripheral blood sample, and peripheral blood mononuclear cells were used for TCR beta sequencing. The Qiagen DNeasy Blood Extraction Kit was used to extract genomic DNA from the blood cell samples. The sequencing input was PBMCs. The receptor comes from a male donor in good health and CMV-seronegative. This chain joins TRBV14 to TRBJ1-6; the D gene is unclear. Read as DNA, the sequence is TGTGCCAGCAGCCAGTGGGCCCGAACTTCACCCCTCCACTTT. The encoded protein is CASSQWARTSPLHF.